This TCR beta chain was captured in a study of T cell repertoires and HLA-DP antigens. Data came from immunoSEQ multiplex PCR; TCRdb stores just in-frame clones and leaves some out. The sample has roughly 120,000 clones; more than 85% are singletons. Deletions cut 1 base from V and 4 bases from J, with 11 bases between. The germline V gene encodes CDR1 KGHSH and CDR2 LQKENI. This CDR3 is 15 amino acids long. In regard to this clone: The antigen is unknown.

Study-level findings and limits: Antigen presentation used HeLa cells, with total CD4+ cells responding. Average cumulative frequency of previously undetected clones was 36.3% against one allele and 50% to 65% against the other.

This chain links TRBV18 with TRBJ2-4; D remains ambiguous. The receptor was derived from a woman between 18 and 29 years old in good health and CMV-seronegative. Material for sequencing was CD4+ T cells from PBMCs. CDR3 DNA sequence: TGTGCCAGCTCACCACTAGGTCGTAAGAAAAACATTCAGTACTTC. Translation gives CASSPLGRKKNIQYF.